This passage covers 10 T cell receptor beta chains from one sample sequenced in a study of T cells in Graves' hyperthyroidism and ophthalmopathy. Amplification of TCR beta CDR3 regions was performed using RNA transcripts as template. Researchers ran a first-round RT-PCR on the TCR CDR3 using the HTBI primer set. TCRdb ran MiXCR on the multiplex PCR reads and lists one entry per CDR3 protein. The sample carries a few hundred thousand distinct CDR3 sequences, 20% to 25% recorded once. The sequencing input was blood. The receptors come from a man between 45 and 60 years old with Graves' hyperthyroidism.

V is TRBV27 and J is TRBJ2-1; a possible D gene is TRBD2 (6 bases). V dropped 2 bases and J dropped 4 bases, with 12 bases sitting between them. This CDR3 region has 15 residues. Germline V gives CDR1 MNHEY, CDR2 SMNVEV (reference sequence). DNA for the CDR3: TGTGCCAGCAGTTTAAAAGGACTATCGTACAATGAGCAGTTCTTC. Translation gives CASSLKGLSYNEQFF.

The V call is TRBV6-2 or TRBV6-3, the J call TRBJ2-1, with 13 bases matching TRBD2. This CDR3 is built from 16 residues. V trimming: 6 bases; J trimming: 4 bases; junction bases outside the gene matches: 6. Germline V gene sequence: CDR1 MNHEY, CDR2 SVGEGT. The CDR3 region is CASSPTSGRAYNEQFF. The CDR3 DNA follows: TGTGCCAGCAGCCCAACTAGCGGGAGGGCGTACAATGAGCAGTTCTTC.

There are many counts of this clonotype. The chain is built from TRBV6-2 or TRBV6-3 and TRBJ2-1, with 10 nucleotides matching TRBD1. Germline assignment: CDR1 MNHEY and CDR2 SVGEGT. CDR3 size: 14 residues. V was pared by 6 bases and J by 8 bases, with 7 bases of the junction left unmatched. The DNA for the CDR3 is TGTGCCAGCAGGGTTCCAGGGACAGGGGATGAGCAGTTCTTC. Protein: CASRVPGTGDEQFF.

This clonotype was counted only a few times. J is TRBJ2-7 and V is TRBV7-3; 14 bases map to TRBD2. Trimming cost V 5 bases and J 6 bases; bases outside gene matches: 12. Germline V lookup: CDR1 SGHTA, CDR2 FQGTGA. There are 17 residues in the CDR3. CDR3 residues: CASSLRTGTSGSSEQYF. CDR3 sequence (DNA): TGTGCCAGCAGCCTTAGAACCGGGACTAGCGGGAGTTCCGAGCAGTACTTC. The complete variable domain, with remaining parts taken from reference TRBV7-3 and TRBJ2-7, reads GAGVSQTPSNKVTEKGKYVELRCDPISGHTALYWYRQSLGQGPEFLIYFQGTGAADDSGLPNDRFFAVRPEGSVSTLKIQRTERGDSAVYLCASSLRTGTSGSSEQYFGPGTRLTVT.

This chain connects TRBV14 to TRBJ2-1; 11 bases are a match to TRBD2. From germline, CDR1 is SGHDN and CDR2 FVKESK. CDR3 length: 17 residues. Unmatched junction bases numbered 17, after V lost 4 bases and J lost 12 bases. Here the CDR3 reads CASSPIAGGPLGLGQFF. DNA of the CDR3: TGTGCCAGCAGCCCGATAGCGGGAGGGCCCTTGGGATTGGGGCAGTTCTTC.

This clonotype has ten or more counts. This chain uses TRBV7-3 with TRBJ2-1, with D possibly being TRBD2 (6 bases). Trimming removed 5 bases at V and 10 bases at J, with 18 bases between. Per germline, CDR1 SGHTA and CDR2 FQGTGA. The CDR3 length is 14 residues. CDR3 amino acids: CASSSGTSIAEQFF. In nucleotides, the CDR3 is TGTGCCAGCAGCAGCGGAACTAGCATTGCGGAGCAGTTCTTC. The complete variable domain, with remaining parts taken from reference TRBV7-3 and TRBJ2-1, reads GAGVSQTPSNKVTEKGKYVELRCDPISGHTALYWYRQSLGQGPEFLIYFQGTGAADDSGLPNDRFFAVRPEGSVSTLKIQRTERGDSAVYLCASSSGTSIAEQFFGPGTRLTVL.

DNA of the CDR3: TGCAGTGCTTGGGGGATTAGCGGCAGCTCCTACAATGAGCAGTTCTTC. It is translated as CSAWGISGSSYNEQFF. J is TRBJ2-1 and V is TRBV20-1, with a tentative D call TRBD2 (6 bases). V gave up 5 bases and J gave up 0 bases, with 17 bases separating them. From germline, CDR1 is DFQATT and CDR2 SNEGSKA (reference sequence). The CDR3 has 16 residues.

The V and J genes are TRBV5-6 and TRBJ2-5, with D unresolved. V lost 6 bases and J 5 bases, leaving 14 bases between the germline ends. The germline V gene encodes CDR1 SGHDT and CDR2 YYEEEE. CDR3 length: 13 amino acids. The CDR3 DNA sequence: TGTGCCAGCACCGCCAGGTCCGGTGAGACCCAGTACTTC. This sequence encodes CASTARSGETQYF.

This clonotype turned up a few times. The gene calls are TRBV30 and TRBJ2-3, with D unresolved. V was shortened by 3 bases and J by 2 bases, with 12 bases between the two germline ends. CDR3 length: 14 residues. Germline V gene sequence: CDR1 GTSNPN, CDR2 SVGIG (reference sequence). The CDR3 loop is CAWRIDGYTDTQYF. As DNA, the CDR3 is TGTGCCTGGAGAATAGACGGGTACACAGATACGCAGTATTTT.

This clonotype was counted only a few times. The chain's CDR3 is CASSHQNRVQETQYF. The CDR3 DNA reads TGCGCCAGCAGCCACCAAAACAGGGTCCAAGAGACCCAGTACTTC. The chain combines TRBV4-1 with TRBJ2-5; weak D call: TRBD1 (6 bases). V shed 3 bases and J shed 1 base, with 12 bases lying between them. CDR1 and CDR2 from the germline V gene are MGHRA and YSYEKL. The CDR3 runs to 15 residues.